These 7 T cell receptor beta chains share one sample of origin, sequenced in a study of identical twins listed by TCRdb under 2016. Libraries came from 5' RACE. TCRdb records Illumina HiSeq 2000 as the sequencer. TCRdb reprocessed the public reads (quality trimming at Q25 with fastp, clone calling with MiXCR) and kept in-frame beta chains. Entries that share a CDR3 protein sequence are merged under the most common genes and DNA. Counted in this sample were under 350,000 distinct CDR3 sequences; over 8.5% of them appeared once. Roughly 7% of the sample rests with the top ten. These data were also filed under a second study, of yellow fever vaccine responses in identical twins.

The specimen was CD8+ T cells sorted from blood. These receptors were obtained from a woman in her late teens or twenties in good health.

In this sample, this clonotype turned up many times. The chain is built from TRBV6-5 and TRBJ2-3; D is ambiguous. The V end was cut by 11 bases, the J end by 0 bases, with 9 bases between. CDR1 and CDR2 from the germline V gene are MNHEY and SVGAGI. The CDR3 consists of 12 residues. As DNA, the CDR3 is TGTGCCCGCATCAATAGCACAGATACGCAGTATTTT. Protein sequence: CARINSTDTQYF.

In its sample, this clonotype was seen a few times. The CDR3, as DNA: TGCGCCAGCAGCCCGAGACTCGTCGATCTAACCTACGAGCAGTACTTC. This codes for CASSPRLVDLTYEQYF. The chain uses TRBV4-3 and TRBJ2-7; D gene unclear. V was shortened by 4 bases and J by 2 bases, with 18 bases between the two germline ends. CDR1 and CDR2 from the germline V gene are LGHNA and YSLEER. CDR3 length equals 16 residues.

This clonotype was seen more than once but under ten times. This chain links TRBV20-1 with TRBJ2-2; 11 bases agree with TRBD1. This CDR3 contains 16 residues. The junction had 4 bases not matched to a gene; V was cut back by 2 bases and J by 2 bases. Germline V lookup: CDR1 DFQATT, CDR2 SNEGSKA (reference sequence). CDR3 sequence (DNA): TGCAGTGCTAGATACGGGACAGGGGGAAACACCGGGGAGCTGTTTTTT. Protein product: CSARYGTGGNTGELFF.

This sequence joins TRBV7-9 and TRBJ2-7; a possible D gene is TRBD2 (5 bases). Germline values: CDR1 SEHNR, CDR2 FQNEAQ (reference sequence). V lost 5 bases and J lost 6, with 8 bases in between. This CDR3 has 11 amino acids. The CDR3, as DNA: TGTGCCAGCAGCATCGGACTCGAGCAGTACTTC. Its translation: CASSIGLEQYF.

The chain joins TRBV19 to TRBJ2-2; 8 positions match TRBD1. The CDR3 length is 17 residues. Looked up from germline, CDR1 is LNHDA and CDR2 is SQIVND (reference sequence). The V and J ends lost 0 bases and 1 base, in that order; junction bases with no gene match: 4. In nucleotides, the CDR3 is TGTGCCAGTAGTATAGATCCCGGGACAGGGAACACCGGGGAGCTGTTTTTT. This codes for CASSIDPGTGNTGELFF.

This clonotype was counted ten times or more. J is TRBJ2-5 and V is TRBV5-1; D possibly corresponds to TRBD1 (5 bases). Germline CDR1 reads SGHRS; CDR2 reads YFSETQ. V lost 2 bases to trimming and J lost 4 bases, with 12 bases between them. CDR3 length: 14 residues. The CDR3 region is CASSFSGAPETQYF. DNA for the CDR3: TGCGCCAGCAGCTTCAGTGGGGCCCCAGAGACCCAGTACTTC.

This clonotype showed up many times. V gene TRBV4-2 combines with J gene TRBJ2-1; D tentatively reads TRBD1 or TRBD2 (6 bases each). V was trimmed by 1 base and J by 6 bases, leaving 13 bases between them. There are 15 residues in the CDR3. CDR1 LGHNA and CDR2 YNFKEQ come from the germline V gene. This CDR3 reads CASSQVQGGGNEQFF. In DNA, the CDR3 is TGTGCCAGCAGCCAAGTACAGGGAGGAGGCAATGAGCAGTTCTTC.